This entry features one T cell receptor beta chain sequence. Antigen unknown. These data come from a study of T-cell memory formation after mild COVID-19. Overall study context: Largely, the TCR clusters proved donor specific. Study-level findings and limits: Second-wave clones peaking on day 37 lacked confirmed SARS-CoV-2 specificity. Pre-infection memory contained some responding clones, which suggested that cross-reactive memory had joined.

The CDR3 runs 17 residues. After removal of 3 bases from V and 5 bases from J, the junction contained 10 bases not matched to a gene. Germline assignment: CDR1 SGDLS and CDR2 YYNGEE. A 5'RACE reaction primed in the constant segment made cDNA libraries of TCR alpha and TCR beta, and these carried sample barcodes and UMIs. TCRdb itself ran the 5' RACE reads through MiXCR, one entry per CDR3 protein. The sample includes 580,000 or so distinct CDR3 sequences, approximately 15% of them seen just once. Sequenced input: PBMCs or a T cell subset sorted from them (not recorded which). This TCR came from an adult woman who had mild COVID-19 (a few samples of this study predate the infection). Cell type and time point are not known. J is TRBJ2-3 and V is TRBV9; TRBD2 matches at 12 bases. The CDR3 DNA is TGTGCCAGCAGCGCCGAAACTAGCGGGAGGTGGGAAGATACGCAGTATTTT. It translates to CASSAETSGRWEDTQYF.